The rows below give T cell receptor beta chains drawn from one sample of a study of somatic mutations in T cells in chronic GVHD. Clones were read by immunoSEQ multiplex PCR, and TCRdb kept only the in-frame ones, dropping some. The sample carries over 1,500 clones, around 60% recorded once. Material: CD8+ T cells from blood. All receptors derive from a male patient aged 50 to 60 with chronic graft-versus-host disease. Some of the T cells may derive from the graft donor. The CDR3 runs from the conserved cysteine through the conserved F or W. The order of the fields is D gene, clone size, V gene, J gene, CDR3 DNA, CDR3 protein. The D gene is left open where the match is weak. The listing skips clone size in some rows; elsewhere it reads once, few, many or a size class.

TRBD1	medium-sized	TRBV28	TRBJ1-2	TGTGCCAGCAGTTTATCCCCAGGGGGTGGCTACACCTTC	CASSLSPGGGYTF
NA	NA	TRBV27	TRBJ1-1	TGTGCCAGCAGTTTATCGGAGGGGAACACTGAAGCTTTCTTT	CASSLSEGNTEAFF
NA	medium-sized	TRBV9	TRBJ1-6	TGTGCCAGCAGCGCGCGGGAAAGGTATAATTCACCCCTCCACTTT	CASSARERYNSPLHF
NA	once	TRBV30	TRBJ2-3	TGTGCCTGGAGCCCCACAACAGATACGCAGTATTTT	CAWSPTTDTQYF
TRBD2	medium-sized	TRBV4-3	TRBJ2-2	TGCGCCAGCAGCCAAGATGGTAGCGGGAGGACCGGGGAGCTGTTTTTT	CASSQDGSGRTGELFF
TRBD1	once	TRBV29-1	TRBJ2-3	TGCAGCGTGGGGACAGGGGGCACAGATACGCAGTATTTT	CSVGTGGTDTQYF
NA	NA	TRBV5-4	TRBJ2-5	TGTGCCAGCAGCGTCTGGCGGGCGGGGGCCCTCGGGGCTCAGTACTTC	CASSVWRAGALGAQYF
TRBD1	NA	TRBV7-9	TRBJ1-2	TGTGCCAGCAGCCACCGGGACAGGGGCCCCTATGGCTACACCTTC	CASSHRDRGPYGYTF
NA	NA	TRBV28	TRBJ2-2	TGTGCCAGCAGTTCAATTCAGGGAACCGGGGAGCTGTTTTTT	CASSSIQGTGELFF
NA	NA	TRBV7-9	TRBJ1-2	TGTGCCAGCAGCTCCTCGGGGGGGCTTAGCTATGGCTACACCTTC	CASSSSGGLSYGYTF
NA	NA	TRBV29-1	TRBJ1-2	TGCAGCGCCGACAGTCTCTATGGCTACACCTTC	CSADSLYGYTF
NA	NA	TRBV7-2	TRBJ1-1	TGTGCCATCACCAATAAACAGGGCCCCATGAACACTGAAGCTTTCTTT	CAITNKQGPMNTEAFF
TRBD1	NA	TRBV9	TRBJ1-4	TGTGCCAGCAGCGCGGACAGGAGGGCTGAAAAACTGTTTTTT	CASSADRRAEKLFF
NA	NA	TRBV7-8	TRBJ2-3	TGTGCCAGCAGCTTATACAGGATCACAGATACGCAGTATTTT	CASSLYRITDTQYF
TRBD2	few	TRBV7-9	TRBJ2-3	TGTGCCAGCAGCTTACCCTCCGGCGGGAGCTCAGATACGCAGTATTTT	CASSLPSGGSSDTQYF
NA	once	TRBV4-1	TRBJ1-4	TGCGCCAGCAGTTATACTCTTACGGCTAATGAAAAACTGTTTTTT	CASSYTLTANEKLFF
TRBD1	NA	TRBV7-8	TRBJ2-7	TGTGCCAGCAGCTTTCGACAGGGACCTTCCTACGAGCAGTACTTC	CASSFRQGPSYEQYF